The 25 T cell receptor beta chains presented below share a single source sample, sequenced in a study of control samples from healthy donors and cancer patients. Using immunoSEQ multiplex PCR, the repertoire was profiled, and TCRdb retains in-frame clones only, with some absent. The data hold about 120,000 clones, with around 87% observed a single time. Sample: blood. The receptors originated from a young man in good health.

The chain has TRBV7-3 and TRBJ2-1; TRBD2 matches 9 bases. Trimming removed 1 base from V and 4 bases from J; junction bases left unmatched: 2. CDR3 length equals 15 residues. Germline values: CDR1 SGHTA, CDR2 FQGTGA. CDR3 in DNA: TGTGCCAGCAGCTTAAGTAGCGGGGGATACAATGAGCAGTTCTTC. This sequence encodes CASSLSSGGYNEQFF.

The chain combines TRBV7-8 with TRBJ1-2; perhaps TRBD1 as D (6 bases). V lost 0 bases and J lost 0, with 14 bases in between. The CDR3 sequence is 17 residues long. Germline CDR1 reads SGHVS; CDR2 reads FQNEAQ. Here the CDR3 reads CASSLAIRTATNYGYTF. CDR3 coding DNA: TGTGCCAGCAGCTTAGCGATTAGGACAGCAACTAACTATGGCTACACCTTC.

The chain has TRBV3-1 (or the pseudogene TRBV3-2) and TRBJ2-1; the match to TRBD1 covers 7 bases. This CDR3 is 17 amino acids long. Germline-derived CDR1 and CDR2 are LGHDT and YNNKEL (reference sequence). V trimming: 2 bases; J trimming: 0 bases; junction bases outside the gene matches: 7. CDR3 bases: TGTGCCAGCAGCCAATATATGACAGGGTTCTCCTACAATGAGCAGTTCTTC. Amino acids: CASSQYMTGFSYNEQFF.

This chain links TRBV11-3 with TRBJ1-1; TRBD1 agrees at 8 bases. V lost 3 bases, J lost 3 bases, and 9 bases stayed unmatched. Per germline, CDR1 SGHNT and CDR2 YENEEA. The CDR3 is 16 amino acids. The CDR3 sequence is CASSFDGQGLYTEAFF. The CDR3 DNA reads TGTGCCAGCAGCTTCGACGGACAGGGCCTGTACACTGAAGCTTTCTTT.

V and J are TRBV27 and TRBJ1-1, with a possible D match to TRBD1 (5 bases). This CDR3 contains 15 residues. Trimming took off 2 bases at V and 4 bases at J, with 14 bases between the two ends. The germline CDR1 and CDR2 sequences are MNHEY and SMNVEV (reference sequence). CDR3 sequence: CASSLIGTRGTEAFF. In DNA, the CDR3 is TGTGCCAGCAGTTTAATCGGGACCCGCGGCACTGAAGCTTTCTTT.

The chain links TRBV3-1 (or the pseudogene TRBV3-2) to TRBJ2-7; 9 bases fit TRBD2. Per the germline V gene, CDR1 is LGHDT and CDR2 is YNNKEL (reference sequence). The CDR3 length is 14 residues. Trimming removed 5 bases from V and 0 bases from J; junction bases left unmatched: 2. CDR3 region: CASSSSGVSYEQYF. CDR3 DNA: TGTGCCAGCAGCTCTAGCGGGGTCTCCTACGAGCAGTACTTC.

The rearrangement links TRBV5-4 to TRBJ2-3; D may be TRBD1 (5 bases). CDR3 size: 15 residues. V dropped 0 bases and J dropped 0 bases, with 8 bases sitting between them. CDR1 is SGHNT, CDR2 YYREEE, per germline (reference sequence). This CDR3 reads CASSLDRLSTDTQYF. The CDR3 DNA reads as TGTGCCAGCAGCTTGGACAGGTTGAGCACAGATACGCAGTATTTT.

The chain couples TRBV13 to TRBJ2-7; 11 bases are shared with TRBD1. This CDR3 has 15 residues. Germline lookup yields CDR1 PRHDT and CDR2 FYEKMQ (reference sequence). V lost 2 bases and J lost 2; bases outside the gene matches: 2. The CDR3 DNA is TGTGCCAGCAGCTTAACGGGACAGGGGGCCTACGAGCAGTACGTC. Its translation: CASSLTGQGAYEQYV.

This clone was seen only a few times. The rearrangement uses TRBV5-8 and TRBJ1-6; TRBD1 aligns across 9 bases. CDR3 length: 14 amino acids. The V segment lost 7 bases and the J segment 9 bases; nucleotides outside the gene matches: 8. CDR1 and CDR2 (germline): SGHTS, YDEGEE. The chain's CDR3 is CASGNRGRGSPLHF. The CDR3 DNA reads as TGTGCCAGCGGAAACAGGGGGCGCGGTTCACCCCTCCACTTT.

The chain employs TRBV18 and TRBJ2-7; 9 bases map to TRBD2. The J segment lost 4 bases and the V segment lost 0 bases, leaving 10 bases of the junction unmatched. Per the germline V gene, CDR1 is KGHSH and CDR2 is LQKENI. The CDR3 sequence is 17 residues long. The CDR3 is CASSPPPAGGGIYEQYF. CDR3 bases: TGTGCCAGCTCACCACCCCCAGCGGGGGGAGGTATTTACGAGCAGTACTTC.

The rearrangement uses TRBV30 and TRBJ1-2, with D possibly TRBD1 on 6 matching bases. This CDR3 is built from 12 residues. V was trimmed by 3 bases and J by 10 bases, leaving 15 bases between them. Germline V lookup: CDR1 GTSNPN, CDR2 SVGIG (reference sequence). The CDR3 sequence: CAWRKMTGHYTF. The CDR3, as DNA: TGTGCCTGGAGGAAGATGACAGGACACTACACCTTC.

J is TRBJ1-2 and V is TRBV6-2 or TRBV6-3; a possible D gene is TRBD1 (6 bases). Trimming removed 5 bases at V and 3 bases at J, with 16 bases between. Germline V CDR1 and CDR2: MNHEY, SVGEGT. The CDR3 consists of 15 residues. CDR3 in amino acids: CASSRTQTGYYGYTF. Written as DNA, the CDR3 is TGTGCCAGCAGTCGAACCCAGACAGGCTACTATGGCTACACCTTC.

J is TRBJ1-1 and V is TRBV12-5, with a tentative D call TRBD1 (5 bases). Germline CDR1 LGHNT, CDR2 FRNRAP. Between the trimmed V and J ends, which lost 6 bases and 0 bases, there was a span of 14 bases. This CDR3 is built from 15 residues. The CDR3 reads CASGPSGTVNTEAFF. The CDR3 DNA follows: TGTGCTAGTGGGCCCTCCGGGACGGTGAACACTGAAGCTTTCTTT.

The chain is built from TRBV12-3 or TRBV12-4 and TRBJ1-2; 7 bases are a match to TRBD1. V lost 7 bases, J lost 6 bases, and 8 bases stayed unmatched. The CDR3 has 13 residues. Here the CDR3 reads CASNQGGGDGYTF. The DNA of the CDR3 is TGTGCCAGCAATCAGGGGGGCGGGGATGGCTACACCTTC.

This chain links TRBV24-1 with TRBJ2-3, with D unresolved. This CDR3 is 18 amino acids long. Germline V lookup: CDR1 KGHDR, CDR2 SFDVKD. Trimming pared 2 bases from V and 8 bases from J, leaving 25 bases between. The CDR3 loop reads CATSDSITEPWSAATQYF. The CDR3 DNA follows: TGTGCCACCAGTGATTCTATAACAGAGCCCTGGTCCGCAGCTACGCAGTATTTT.

The genes are TRBV20-1 and TRBJ1-4; 10 nucleotides agree with TRBD1. The germline gives CDR1 DFQATT, CDR2 SNEGSKA (reference sequence). The CDR3 has 15 amino acids. J lost 6 bases, V lost 3 bases, and 7 bases had no gene match. The CDR3 DNA is TGCAGTGCTAGTGCTTCCGGGACAGGGGATGAAAAACTGTTTTTT. Residues: CSASASGTGDEKLFF.

The genes are TRBV19 and TRBJ1-1; D is uncertain. CDR1 is LNHDA, CDR2 SQIVND, per germline (reference sequence). This CDR3 comprises 11 residues. Trimming cost V 7 bases and J 0 bases, with 3 bases left between them. CDR3 protein: CASTMNTEAFF. Here the CDR3 DNA reads TGTGCCAGTACCATGAACACTGAAGCTTTCTTT. Based on the CDR3 plus reference TRBV19 and TRBJ1-1, the full variable domain is DGGITQSPKYLFRKEGQNVTLSCEQNLNHDAMYWYRQDPGQGLRLIYYSQIVNDFQKGDIAEGYSVSREKKESFPLTVTSAQKNPTAFYLCASTMNTEAFFGQGTRLTVV.

The chain employs TRBV19 and TRBJ2-7; TRBD2 agrees at 7 bases. V shed 4 bases, J shed 2 bases, and the junction held 8 bases outside the gene matches. This CDR3 has 15 amino acids. Germline lookup yields CDR1 LNHDA and CDR2 SQIVND (reference sequence). CDR3 in amino acids: CASSTPGGRTYEQYF. DNA for the CDR3: TGTGCCAGTAGTACCCCGGGGGGACGCACCTACGAGCAGTACTTC.

This rearrangement joins TRBV2 to TRBJ1-5; unclear D gene. Germline V gene sequence: CDR1 SNHLY, CDR2 FYNNEI. V dropped 7 bases and J dropped 5 bases, with 15 bases sitting between them. The CDR3 contains 14 residues. CDR3 DNA: TGTGCCAGCACCGAGGACGGGGAACATCAGCCCCAGCATTTT. Its translation: CASTEDGEHQPQHF.

This rearrangement joins TRBV29-1 to TRBJ2-1; 8 bases agree with TRBD1. Germline trimming cut 7 bases from V and 9 bases from J; bases unmatched to any gene: 8. Germline CDR1 and CDR2: SQVTM and ANQGSEA. This CDR3 region has 12 residues. CDR3 residues: CSGGTGIGEQFF. CDR3 DNA: TGCAGCGGGGGGACAGGTATCGGTGAGCAGTTCTTC.

This chain joins TRBV29-1 and TRBJ1-2; weak D call: TRBD1 (5 bases). CDR1 and CDR2 from the germline V gene are SQVTM and ANQGSEA. V lost 6 bases to trimming and J lost 4 bases, with 12 bases between them. This CDR3 region has 12 residues. CDR3 nucleotide sequence: TGCAGCGTCGCCGGGACCGTCTATGGCTACACCTTC. It specifies CSVAGTVYGYTF.

The chain joins TRBV10-3 to TRBJ1-4; D is ambiguous. The V end was cut by 6 bases, the J end by 0 bases, with 2 bases between. Per germline, CDR1 ENHRY and CDR2 SYGVKD. The CDR3 is 12 amino acids. CDR3 residues: CAISATNEKLFF. DNA for the CDR3: TGTGCCATCAGCGCAACTAATGAAAAACTGTTTTTT.

The CDR3 loop is CASSFDNEQFF. In nucleotides, the CDR3 is TGTGCCAGCAGTTTTGACAATGAGCAGTTCTTC. The rearrangement uses TRBV6-5 and TRBJ2-1; no clear D. This CDR3 is 11 amino acids long. V was trimmed by 4 bases and J by 5 bases, leaving 3 bases between them. Germline CDR1 is MNHEY and CDR2 is SVGAGI.

V is TRBV5-6 and J is TRBJ2-3, with D possibly matching TRBD2 (6 bases). The length of the CDR3 is 16 residues. V was pared by 2 bases and J by 5 bases, with 18 bases between. Germline CDR1 and CDR2: SGHDT and YYEEEE. CDR3 residues: CASSFGRYGSIDTQYF. CDR3 sequence (DNA): TGTGCCAGCAGCTTCGGGCGATACGGGAGTATAGATACGCAGTATTTT.

The sample holds a few counts of this clone. V and J are TRBV30 and TRBJ1-5; D is undetermined. Germline CDR1 GTSNPN, CDR2 SVGIG (reference sequence). The CDR3 is 15 residues long. V gave up 5 bases and J gave up 2 bases, with 16 bases separating them. The chain's CDR3 is CAWDKTGSGNQPQHF. For the CDR3, the DNA is TGTGCCTGGGATAAGACGGGGTCCGGCAATCAGCCCCAGCATTTT.